This section outlines one T cell receptor beta chain sequence together with its context. Its antigen is not known. The sample originates from a study of T-cell memory formation after mild COVID-19. Study information: Clusters of TCRs were largely donor specific. Study-level results: The authors did not confirm SARS-CoV-2 specificity of second-wave clones peaking day 37. Within pre-infection memory, some responding clones were found, suggesting cross-reactive memory joined.

A 5'RACE reaction primed in the constant segment made cDNA libraries of TCR alpha and TCR beta, and these carried sample barcodes and UMIs. TCRdb processed the 5' RACE reads anew with MiXCR; each CDR3 protein has one entry. This repertoire shows hundreds of thousands of distinct CDR3 sequences, roughly 22% found once; its top ten account for under 15%. Sequencing was performed on PBMCs or a T cell subset sorted from them (not recorded which). This sequence was found in an adult woman who had mild COVID-19 (a few samples of this study predate the infection). Cell type and time point are not known.

DNA for the CDR3: TGCGCCAGCAGCCAATATGTCGGGACAGCACAAGAGACCCAGTACTTC. Its protein is CASSQYVGTAQETQYF. The chain has TRBV4-1 and TRBJ2-5, with 7 bases identical to TRBD1. Germline trimming cut 2 bases from V and 2 bases from J; bases unmatched to any gene: 8. In germline, CDR1 is MGHRA, CDR2 YSYEKL. The CDR3 has 16 amino acids.